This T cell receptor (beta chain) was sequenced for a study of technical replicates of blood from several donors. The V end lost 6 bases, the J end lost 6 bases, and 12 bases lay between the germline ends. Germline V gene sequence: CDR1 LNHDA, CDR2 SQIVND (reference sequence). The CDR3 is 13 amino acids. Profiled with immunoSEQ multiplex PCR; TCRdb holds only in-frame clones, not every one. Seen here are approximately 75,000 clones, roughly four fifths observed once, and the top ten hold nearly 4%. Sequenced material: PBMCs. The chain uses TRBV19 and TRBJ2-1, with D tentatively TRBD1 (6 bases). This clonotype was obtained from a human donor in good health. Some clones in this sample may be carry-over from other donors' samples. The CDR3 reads CASRKQGFNEQFF. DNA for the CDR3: TGTGCCAGTAGGAAACAGGGTTTCAATGAGCAGTTCTTC.